Described below is a single T cell receptor beta chain sequence and its context. This sample is part of a study of blood T cell repertoires in COVID-19. Data came from immunoSEQ multiplex PCR; TCRdb stores just in-frame clones and leaves some out. This sample has 130,000 to 150,000 clones, with roughly 83% found just once. Trimming took 4 bases from V and 11 from J, leaving 15 bases between them. CDR1 and CDR2 (germline): LGHDT, YNNKEL (reference sequence). The CDR3 sequence is 13 residues long. This rearrangement joins TRBV3-1 (or the pseudogene TRBV3-2) to TRBJ1-5; the D gene is possibly TRBD1 (5 bases). The sequencing input was peripheral blood. The TCR sequence derives from a woman in her sixties or seventies with COVID-19, enrolled during active disease. CDR3 region: CASSRTGGTAQHF. As DNA, the CDR3 is TGTGCCAGCAGCCGCACGGGGGGTACAGCCCAGCATTTT.